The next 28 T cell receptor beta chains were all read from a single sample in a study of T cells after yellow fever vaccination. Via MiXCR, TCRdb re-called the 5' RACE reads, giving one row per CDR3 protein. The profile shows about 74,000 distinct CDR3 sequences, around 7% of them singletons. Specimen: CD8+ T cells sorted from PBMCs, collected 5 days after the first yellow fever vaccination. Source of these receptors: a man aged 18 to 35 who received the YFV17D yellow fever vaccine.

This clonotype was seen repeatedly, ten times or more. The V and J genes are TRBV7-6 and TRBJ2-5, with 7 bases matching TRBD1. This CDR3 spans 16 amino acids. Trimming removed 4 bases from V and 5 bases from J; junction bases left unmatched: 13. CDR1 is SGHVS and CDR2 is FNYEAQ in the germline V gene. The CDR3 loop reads CASSSGLTGSRETQYF. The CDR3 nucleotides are TGTGCCAGCAGCTCAGGGTTGACAGGGAGTAGGGAGACCCAGTACTTC.

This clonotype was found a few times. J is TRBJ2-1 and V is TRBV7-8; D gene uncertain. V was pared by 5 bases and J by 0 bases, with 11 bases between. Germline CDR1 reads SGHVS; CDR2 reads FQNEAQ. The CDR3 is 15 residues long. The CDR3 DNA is TGTGCCAGCAGCCCCTGGAGCAGCTCCTACAATGAGCAGTTCTTC. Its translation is CASSPWSSSYNEQFF.

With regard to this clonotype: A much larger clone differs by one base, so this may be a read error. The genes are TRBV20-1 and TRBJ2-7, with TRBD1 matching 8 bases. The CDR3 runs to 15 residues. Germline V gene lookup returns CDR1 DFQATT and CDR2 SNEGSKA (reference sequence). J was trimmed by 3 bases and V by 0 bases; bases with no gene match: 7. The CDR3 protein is CSARDPGTGIYEQYF. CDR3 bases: TGCAGTGCTAGAGATCCCGGGACAGGTATCTACGAGCAGTACTTC.

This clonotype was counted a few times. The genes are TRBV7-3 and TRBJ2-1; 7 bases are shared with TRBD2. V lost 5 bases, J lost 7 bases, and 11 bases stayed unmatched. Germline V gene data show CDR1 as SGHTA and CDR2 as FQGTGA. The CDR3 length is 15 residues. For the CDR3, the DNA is TGTGCCAGCAGCCAAGGGTTGGGCGGGGGAAATGAGCAGTTCTTC. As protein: CASSQGLGGGNEQFF.

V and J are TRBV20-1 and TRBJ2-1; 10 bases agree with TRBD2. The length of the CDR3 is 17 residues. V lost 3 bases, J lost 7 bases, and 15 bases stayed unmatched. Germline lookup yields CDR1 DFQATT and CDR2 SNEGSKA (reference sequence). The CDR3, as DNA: TGCAGTGCTAGCGATCCGGAGCGGGGGGGGCTTGGGAATGAGCAGTTCTTC. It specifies CSASDPERGGLGNEQFF.

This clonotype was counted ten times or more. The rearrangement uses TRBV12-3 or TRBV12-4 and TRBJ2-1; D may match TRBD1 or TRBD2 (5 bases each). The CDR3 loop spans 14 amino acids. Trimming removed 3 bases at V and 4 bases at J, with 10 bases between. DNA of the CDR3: TGTGCCAGCAGTTTTCTGGGGGTTTACAATGAGCAGTTCTTC. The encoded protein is CASSFLGVYNEQFF.

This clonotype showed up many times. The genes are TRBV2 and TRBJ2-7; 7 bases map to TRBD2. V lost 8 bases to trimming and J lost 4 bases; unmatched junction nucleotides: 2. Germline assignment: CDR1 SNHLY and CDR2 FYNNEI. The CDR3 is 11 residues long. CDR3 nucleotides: TGTGCCAGCGAACTAGCGTACGAGCAGTACGTC. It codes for CASELAYEQYV.

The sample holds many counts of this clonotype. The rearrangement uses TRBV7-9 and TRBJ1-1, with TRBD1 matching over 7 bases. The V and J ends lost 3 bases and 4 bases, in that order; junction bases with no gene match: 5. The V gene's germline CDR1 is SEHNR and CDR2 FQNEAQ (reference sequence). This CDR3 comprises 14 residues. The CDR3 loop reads CASSFDRVSTEAFF. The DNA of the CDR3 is TGTGCCAGCAGCTTCGACAGGGTAAGCACTGAAGCTTTCTTT.

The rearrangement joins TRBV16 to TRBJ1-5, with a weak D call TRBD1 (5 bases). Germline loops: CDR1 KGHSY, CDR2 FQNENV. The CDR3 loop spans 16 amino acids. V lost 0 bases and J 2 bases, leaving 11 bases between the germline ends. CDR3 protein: CASSQSPQGGNQPQHF. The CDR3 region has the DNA TGTGCCAGCAGCCAATCGCCCCAGGGAGGCAATCAGCCCCAGCATTTT.

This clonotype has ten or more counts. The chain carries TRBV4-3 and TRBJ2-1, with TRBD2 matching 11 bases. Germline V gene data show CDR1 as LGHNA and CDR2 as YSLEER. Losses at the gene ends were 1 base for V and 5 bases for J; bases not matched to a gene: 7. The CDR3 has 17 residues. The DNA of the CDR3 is TGCGCCAGCAGCCAAGTCCCGGGACTAGCGGTAAACAATGAGCAGTTCTTC. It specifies CASSQVPGLAVNNEQFF.

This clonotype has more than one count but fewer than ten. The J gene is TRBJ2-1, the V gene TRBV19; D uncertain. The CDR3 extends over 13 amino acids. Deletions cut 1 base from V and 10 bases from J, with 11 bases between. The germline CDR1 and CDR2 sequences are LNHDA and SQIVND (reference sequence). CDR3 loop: CASSIGSSWEQFF. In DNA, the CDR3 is TGTGCCAGTAGTATAGGCAGTAGTTGGGAGCAGTTCTTC. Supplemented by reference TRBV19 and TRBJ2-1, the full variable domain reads DGGITQSPKYLFRKEGQNVTLSCEQNLNHDAMYWYRQDPGQGLRLIYYSQIVNDFQKGDIAEGYSVSREKKESFPLTVTSAQKNPTAFYLCASSIGSSWEQFFGPGTRLTVL.

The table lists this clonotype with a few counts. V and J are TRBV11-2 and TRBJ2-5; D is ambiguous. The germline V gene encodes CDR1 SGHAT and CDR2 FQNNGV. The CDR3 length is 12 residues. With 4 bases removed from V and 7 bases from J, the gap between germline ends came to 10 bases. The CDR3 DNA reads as TGTGCCAGCAGCTCGCCGGTGGGGACCCAGTACTTC. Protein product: CASSSPVGTQYF. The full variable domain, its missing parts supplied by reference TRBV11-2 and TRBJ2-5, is EAGVAQSPRYKIIEKRQSVAFWCNPISGHATLYWYQQILGQGPKLLIQFQNNGVVDDSQLPKDRFSAERLKGVDSTLKIQPAKLEDSAVYLCASSSPVGTQYFGPGTRLLVL.

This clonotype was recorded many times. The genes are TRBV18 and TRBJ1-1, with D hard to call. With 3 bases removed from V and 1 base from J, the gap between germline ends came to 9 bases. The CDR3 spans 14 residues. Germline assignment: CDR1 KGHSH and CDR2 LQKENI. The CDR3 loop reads CASSPPQWNTEAFF. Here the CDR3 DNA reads TGTGCCAGCTCACCCCCCCAATGGAACACTGAAGCTTTCTTT.

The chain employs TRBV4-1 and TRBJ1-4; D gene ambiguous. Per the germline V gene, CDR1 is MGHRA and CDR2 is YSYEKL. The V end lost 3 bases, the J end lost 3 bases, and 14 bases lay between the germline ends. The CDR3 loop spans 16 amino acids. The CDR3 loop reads CASSHPWGLANEKLFF. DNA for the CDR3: TGCGCCAGCAGCCACCCATGGGGTTTAGCTAATGAAAAACTGTTTTTT.

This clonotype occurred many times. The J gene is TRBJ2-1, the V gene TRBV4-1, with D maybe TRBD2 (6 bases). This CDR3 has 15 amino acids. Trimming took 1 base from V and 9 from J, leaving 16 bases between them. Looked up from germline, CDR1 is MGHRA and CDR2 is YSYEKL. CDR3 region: CASSQVGLQRGEQFF. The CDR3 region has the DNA TGCGCCAGCAGCCAAGTGGGACTCCAACGGGGTGAGCAGTTCTTC.

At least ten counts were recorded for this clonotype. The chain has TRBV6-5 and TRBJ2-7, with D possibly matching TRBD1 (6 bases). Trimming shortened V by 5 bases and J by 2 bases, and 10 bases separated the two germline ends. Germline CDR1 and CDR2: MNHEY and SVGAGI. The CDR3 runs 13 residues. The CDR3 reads CASSTDSAYEQYF. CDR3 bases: TGTGCCAGCAGTACGGACAGCGCCTACGAGCAGTACTTC.

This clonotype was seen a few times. CDR3 protein: CASSYLGTGGSGGYTF. In DNA form, the CDR3 reads TGTGCCAGCAGTTACTTGGGGACAGGGGGGTCTGGTGGCTACACCTTC. The chain uses TRBV6-5 and TRBJ1-2, with 11 bases matching TRBD1. This CDR3 has 16 amino acids. Germline assignment: CDR1 MNHEY and CDR2 SVGAGI. With V trimmed by 1 base and J by 7 bases, 8 bases remained unmatched.

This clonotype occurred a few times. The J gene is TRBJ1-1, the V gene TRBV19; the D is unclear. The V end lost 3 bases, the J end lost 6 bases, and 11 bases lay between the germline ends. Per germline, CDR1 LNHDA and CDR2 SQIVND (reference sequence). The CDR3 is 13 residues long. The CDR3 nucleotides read TGTGCCAGTAGTATGGCCACAGCGGCTGAAGCTTTCTTT. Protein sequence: CASSMATAAEAFF.

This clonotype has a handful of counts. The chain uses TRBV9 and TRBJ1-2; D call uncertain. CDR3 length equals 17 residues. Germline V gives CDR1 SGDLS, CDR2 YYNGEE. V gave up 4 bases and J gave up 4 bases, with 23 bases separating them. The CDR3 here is CASSPHSGPYPPYGYTF. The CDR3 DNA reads TGTGCCAGCAGCCCCCATAGTGGACCGTACCCTCCCTATGGCTACACCTTC.

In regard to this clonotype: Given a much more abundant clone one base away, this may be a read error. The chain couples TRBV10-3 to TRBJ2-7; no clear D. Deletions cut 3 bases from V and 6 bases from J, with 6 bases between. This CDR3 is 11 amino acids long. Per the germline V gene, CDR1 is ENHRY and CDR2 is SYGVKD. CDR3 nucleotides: TGTGCCATCAGTGATCTGGGCGAGCAGTACTTC. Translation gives CAISDLGEQYF.

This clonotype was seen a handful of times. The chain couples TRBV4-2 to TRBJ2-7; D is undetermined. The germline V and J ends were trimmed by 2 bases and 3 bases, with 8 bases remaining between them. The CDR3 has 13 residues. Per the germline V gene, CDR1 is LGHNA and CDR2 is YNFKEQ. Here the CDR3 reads CASSQSKGYEQYV. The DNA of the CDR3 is TGTGCCAGCAGCCAAAGTAAGGGCTACGAGCAGTACGTC.

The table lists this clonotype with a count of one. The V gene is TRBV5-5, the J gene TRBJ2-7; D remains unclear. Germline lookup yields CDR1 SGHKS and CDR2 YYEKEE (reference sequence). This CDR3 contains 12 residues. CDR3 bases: TGTGCCCGCAGCTTGGGTAACTACGAGCAGTACGTC. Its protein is CARSLGNYEQYV.

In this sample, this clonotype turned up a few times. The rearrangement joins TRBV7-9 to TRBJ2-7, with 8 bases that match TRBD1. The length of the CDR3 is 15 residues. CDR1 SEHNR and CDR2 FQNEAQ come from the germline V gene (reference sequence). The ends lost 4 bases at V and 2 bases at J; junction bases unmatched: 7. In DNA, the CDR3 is TGTGCCAGCAGCTACTACAGGGGGTTGCCCTACGAGCAGTACTTC. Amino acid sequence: CASSYYRGLPYEQYF.

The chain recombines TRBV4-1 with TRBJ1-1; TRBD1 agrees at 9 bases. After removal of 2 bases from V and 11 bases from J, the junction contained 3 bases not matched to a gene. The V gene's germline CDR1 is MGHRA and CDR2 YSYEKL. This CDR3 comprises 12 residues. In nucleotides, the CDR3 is TGCGCCAGCAGCCAAACAGACAGGGGGGCTTTCTTT. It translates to CASSQTDRGAFF.

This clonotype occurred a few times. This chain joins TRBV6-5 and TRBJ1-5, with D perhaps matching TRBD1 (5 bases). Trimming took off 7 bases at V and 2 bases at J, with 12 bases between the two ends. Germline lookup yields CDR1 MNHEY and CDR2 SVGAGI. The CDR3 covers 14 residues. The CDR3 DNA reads TGTGCCAGCACCAACTGGGGGGGCAATCAGCCCCAGCATTTT. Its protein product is CASTNWGGNQPQHF.

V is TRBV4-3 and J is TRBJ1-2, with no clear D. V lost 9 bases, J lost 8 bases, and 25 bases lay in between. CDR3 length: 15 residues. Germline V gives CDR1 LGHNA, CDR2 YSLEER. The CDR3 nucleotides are TGCGCCAGTGCCCCTGTCACCGGCGCCTCGGGGGGCTACACCTTC. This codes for CASAPVTGASGGYTF.

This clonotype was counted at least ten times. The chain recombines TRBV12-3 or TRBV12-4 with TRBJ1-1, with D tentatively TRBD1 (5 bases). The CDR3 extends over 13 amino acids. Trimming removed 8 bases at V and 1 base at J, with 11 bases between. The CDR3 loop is CASVPGPNTEAFF. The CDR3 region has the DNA TGTGCCAGCGTCCCGGGACCGAACACTGAAGCTTTCTTT.

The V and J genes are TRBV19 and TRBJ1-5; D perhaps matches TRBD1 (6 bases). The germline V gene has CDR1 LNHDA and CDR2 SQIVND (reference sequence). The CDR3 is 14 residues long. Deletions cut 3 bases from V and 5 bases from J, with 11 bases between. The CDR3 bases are TGTGCCAGTAGTATTGAAGGGGGGGATCAGCCCCAGCATTTT. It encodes CASSIEGGDQPQHF.